A single sample is the source of the 3 T cell receptor beta chains below, sequenced in a study of beta chain features in type 1 diabetes. All of the isolated RNA was reverse transcribed, so expressed TCRB transcripts were sequenced. TCRdb's table, derived via immunoSEQ multiplex PCR, lists solely in-frame clones and lacks some. The repertoire has roughly 500,000 clones, approximately 30% of them found once; the top ten carry more than 0.055%. Source material: naive CD4+ T cells from blood. The receptors come from a man aged 18 to 29 in good health.

The count of this clone is one. The J gene is TRBJ1-1, the V gene TRBV19; D is ambiguous. The V end lost 5 bases, the J end lost 0 bases, and 7 bases lay between the germline ends. The CDR3 has 13 amino acids. Germline values: CDR1 LNHDA, CDR2 SQIVND (reference sequence). This chain's CDR3 is CASSSRVNTEAFF. The CDR3 DNA follows: TGTGCCAGTAGTTCCCGGGTGAACACTGAAGCTTTCTTT.

The gene calls are TRBV4-2 and TRBJ1-1, with D possibly being TRBD1 (5 bases). V lost 0 bases, J lost 1 base, and 15 bases lay in between. This CDR3 is 17 amino acids long. Germline CDR1 reads LGHNA; CDR2 reads YNFKEQ. CDR3 sequence: CASSQDRLSRANTEAFF. DNA for the CDR3: TGTGCCAGCAGCCAAGATCGCCTAAGCAGGGCGAACACTGAAGCTTTCTTT.

The chain has TRBV30 and TRBJ1-1; a possible D gene is TRBD1 (5 bases). Trimming removed 5 bases from V and 3 bases from J, with 16 bases in between. This CDR3 is 14 amino acids long. Germline lookup yields CDR1 GTSNPN and CDR2 SVGIG (reference sequence). The CDR3 sequence is CAWDPGGADTEAFF. The CDR3 DNA reads TGTGCCTGGGACCCAGGAGGGGCCGACACTGAAGCTTTCTTT.